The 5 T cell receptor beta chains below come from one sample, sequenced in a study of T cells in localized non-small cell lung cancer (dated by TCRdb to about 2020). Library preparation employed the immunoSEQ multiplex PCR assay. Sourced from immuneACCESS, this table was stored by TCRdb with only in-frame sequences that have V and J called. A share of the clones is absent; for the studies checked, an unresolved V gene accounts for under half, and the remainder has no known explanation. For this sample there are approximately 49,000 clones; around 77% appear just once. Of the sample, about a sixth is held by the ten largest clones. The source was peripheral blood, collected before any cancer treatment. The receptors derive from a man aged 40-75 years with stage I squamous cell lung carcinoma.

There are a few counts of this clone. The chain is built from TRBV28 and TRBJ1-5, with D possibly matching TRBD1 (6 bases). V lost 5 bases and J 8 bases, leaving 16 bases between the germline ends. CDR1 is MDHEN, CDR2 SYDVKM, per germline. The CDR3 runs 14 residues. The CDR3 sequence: CASSLDRSLKPQHF. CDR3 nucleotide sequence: TGTGCCAGCAGTCTAGACAGGTCGTTGAAGCCCCAGCATTTT.

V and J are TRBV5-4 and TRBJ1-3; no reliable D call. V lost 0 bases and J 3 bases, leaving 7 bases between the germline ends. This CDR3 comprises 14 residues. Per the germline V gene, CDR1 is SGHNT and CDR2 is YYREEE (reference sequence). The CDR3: CASSLAVGGNTIYF. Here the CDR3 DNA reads TGTGCCAGCAGCTTGGCAGTGGGTGGAAACACCATATATTTT. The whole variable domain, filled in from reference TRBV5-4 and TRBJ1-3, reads ETGVTQSPTHLIKTRGQQVTLRCSSQSGHNTVSWYQQALGQGPQFIFQYYREEENGRGNFPPRFSGLQFPNYSSELNVNALELDDSALYLCASSLAVGGNTIYFGEGSWLTVV.

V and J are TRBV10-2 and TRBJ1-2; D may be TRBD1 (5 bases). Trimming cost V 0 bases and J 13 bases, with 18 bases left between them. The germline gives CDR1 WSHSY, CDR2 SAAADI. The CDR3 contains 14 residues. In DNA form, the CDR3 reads TGCGCCAGCAGTGAGTCCGGGACCCAGGTTCGTGGCACCTTC. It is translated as CASSESGTQVRGTF.

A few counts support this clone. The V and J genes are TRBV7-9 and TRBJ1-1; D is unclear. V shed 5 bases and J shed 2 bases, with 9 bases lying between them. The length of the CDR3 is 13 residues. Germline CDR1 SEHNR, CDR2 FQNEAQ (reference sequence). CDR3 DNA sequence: TGTGCCAGCAGCCCCCAACTTAACACTGAAGCTTTCTTT. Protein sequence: CASSPQLNTEAFF.

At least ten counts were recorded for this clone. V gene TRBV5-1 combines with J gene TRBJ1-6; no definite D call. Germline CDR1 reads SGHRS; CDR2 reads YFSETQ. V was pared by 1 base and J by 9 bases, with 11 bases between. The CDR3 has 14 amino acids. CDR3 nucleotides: TGCGCCAGCAGCTTGAGCTCCGTGGGTTCACCCCTCCACTTT. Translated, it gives CASSLSSVGSPLHF.